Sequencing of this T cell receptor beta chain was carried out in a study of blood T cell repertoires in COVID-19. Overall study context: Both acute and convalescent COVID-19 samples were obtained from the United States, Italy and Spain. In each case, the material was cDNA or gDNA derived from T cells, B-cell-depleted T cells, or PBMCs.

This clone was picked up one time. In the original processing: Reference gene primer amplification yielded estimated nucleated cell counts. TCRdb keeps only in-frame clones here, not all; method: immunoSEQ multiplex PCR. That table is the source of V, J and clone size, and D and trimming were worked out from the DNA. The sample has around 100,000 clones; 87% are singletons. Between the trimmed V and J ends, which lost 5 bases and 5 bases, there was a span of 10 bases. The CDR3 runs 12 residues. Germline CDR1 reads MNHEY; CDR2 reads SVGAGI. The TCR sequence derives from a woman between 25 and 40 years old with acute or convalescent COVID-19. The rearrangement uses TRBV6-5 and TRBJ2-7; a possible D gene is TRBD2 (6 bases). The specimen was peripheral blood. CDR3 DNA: TGTGCCAGCAGTAGGGCGGGGAACGAGCAGTACTTC. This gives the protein CASSRAGNEQYF.